This T cell receptor (beta chain) was captured by sequencing in a study of regulatory T cells in long-lasting Graves disease. Study observations and caveats: The analysis examined peripheral blood only and excluded thyroid tissue.

This CDR3 has 13 amino acids. Looked up from germline, CDR1 is MNHEY and CDR2 is SMNVEV (reference sequence). V dropped 2 bases and J dropped 8 bases, with 9 bases sitting between them. Indicated time point: newly diagnosed GD, antithyroid drugs for less than 3 months. TCR sequences were obtained from RNA taken from PBMCs. To make TCR beta libraries, researchers used iRepertoire HTBI primers and Arm-PCR of CDR3 regions. How the authors handled the data: Samples jointly harbored fewer than 70 TRBV and about 13 TRBJ segments. Via MiXCR, TCRdb re-called the multiplex PCR reads, giving one row per CDR3 protein. TCRdb's processing, not the authors' own work, is the source of the V and J calls. The sample shows hundreds of thousands of distinct CDR3 sequences, roughly a sixth of them seen only once. This clonotype was seen more than once but under ten times. Its antigen is not identified.

The origin of this receptor is a female donor with Graves disease. The specimen was peripheral blood mononuclear cells (PBMCs), collected at new diagnosis, from a patient treated with antithyroid drugs. The J gene is TRBJ1-4, the V gene TRBV27; D ambiguous. The CDR3 DNA reads as TGTGCCAGCAGTTTAGCCCCTCGGGAAAAACTGTTTTTT. Protein product: CASSLAPREKLFF. Drawing the rest from reference TRBV27 and TRBJ1-4, the complete variable domain is EAQVTQNPRYLITVTGKKLTVTCSQNMNHEYMSWYRQDPGLGLRQIYYSMNVEVTDKGDVPEGYKVSRKEKRNFPLILESPSPNQTSLYFCASSLAPREKLFFGSGTQLSVL.